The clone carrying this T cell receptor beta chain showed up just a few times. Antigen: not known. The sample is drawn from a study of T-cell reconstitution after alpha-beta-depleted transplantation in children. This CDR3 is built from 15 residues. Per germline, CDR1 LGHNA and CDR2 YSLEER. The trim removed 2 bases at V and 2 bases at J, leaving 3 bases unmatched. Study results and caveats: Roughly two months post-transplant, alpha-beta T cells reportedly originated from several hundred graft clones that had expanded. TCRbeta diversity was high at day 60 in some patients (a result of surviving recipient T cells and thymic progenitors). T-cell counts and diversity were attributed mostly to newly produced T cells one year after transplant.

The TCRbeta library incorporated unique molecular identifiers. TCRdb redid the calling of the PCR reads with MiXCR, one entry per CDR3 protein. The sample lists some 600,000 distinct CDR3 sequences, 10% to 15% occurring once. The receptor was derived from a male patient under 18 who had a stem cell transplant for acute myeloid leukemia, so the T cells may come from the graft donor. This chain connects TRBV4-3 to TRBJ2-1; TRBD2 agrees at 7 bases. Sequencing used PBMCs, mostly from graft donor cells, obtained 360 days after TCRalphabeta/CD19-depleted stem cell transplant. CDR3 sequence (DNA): TGCGCCAGCAGCCAATGGAGCGGGACCTACAATGAGCAGTTCTTC. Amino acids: CASSQWSGTYNEQFF.